The 4 T cell receptor beta chains listed next were all sequenced from one sample in a study of T-cell memory formation after mild COVID-19. TCRdb independently ran MiXCR on the 5' RACE reads; one entry per CDR3 protein. The sample has 210,000 or so distinct CDR3 sequences, around 18% seen once. Sequenced material: PBMCs or a T cell subset sorted from them (not recorded which). These receptors were collected from an adult woman who had mild COVID-19 (a few samples of this study predate the infection). Cell type and time point are not known.

The chain links TRBV6-6 to TRBJ1-2; no firm D call. This CDR3 contains 13 residues. V gave up 5 bases and J gave up 3 bases, with 10 bases separating them. CDR1 MNHNY and CDR2 SVGAGI come from the germline V gene (reference sequence). The CDR3 region has the DNA TGTGCCAGCAGTCCTCGACGGGACTATGGCTACACCTTC. Translating gives CASSPRRDYGYTF.

This clonotype was observed a handful of times. This chain links TRBV15 with TRBJ1-1, with D uncertain. Between the trimmed V and J ends, which lost 6 bases and 3 bases, there was a span of 8 bases. CDR3 length equals 12 residues. Germline CDR1 is LNHNV and CDR2 is YYDKDF (reference sequence). This chain's CDR3 is CATSSGYTEAFF. The CDR3 coding sequence is TGTGCCACCAGTTCGGGGTACACTGAAGCTTTCTTT.

This clonotype has more than one count but fewer than ten. The J gene is TRBJ1-1, the V gene TRBV16; D is ambiguous. The germline V gene has CDR1 KGHSY and CDR2 FQNENV. CDR3 length: 13 amino acids. Trimming pared 5 bases from V and 2 bases from J, leaving 9 bases between. For the CDR3, the DNA is TGTGCCAGCAGCTACAATATAAACACTGAAGCTTTCTTT. Its protein is CASSYNINTEAFF.

The rearrangement joins TRBV5-1 to TRBJ1-1, with D possibly being TRBD1 (5 bases). With 4 bases removed from V and 1 base from J, the gap between germline ends came to 17 bases. The CDR3 has 16 amino acids. Per germline, CDR1 SGHRS and CDR2 YFSETQ. Written as DNA, the CDR3 is TGCGCCAGCAGCCCCTTCGGGACCGCCTCGAACACTGAAGCTTTCTTT. It encodes CASSPFGTASNTEAFF.